Listed below are T cell receptor beta chains from one sample, sequenced in a study of OX40 agonist ivuxolimab in advanced cancers. Clones were read by immunoSEQ multiplex PCR, and TCRdb kept only the in-frame ones, dropping some. The data hold about 79,000 clones, with approximately 85% observed a single time. The source was CD4+ or CD8+ T cells sorted from blood, collected in a trial of the OX40 agonist ivuxolimab. All receptors come from an adult with an advanced solid tumor such as melanoma, head and neck, liver or kidney cancer. Both conserved end residues are part of each CDR3. A D gene is named only where the DNA matches it firmly. A row's size may be missing; if present it is once, few, many or a size class.

D gene,clone size,J gene,V gene,CDR3 protein,CDR3 DNA
-,-,TRBJ2-2,TRBV9,CASSWRTGELFF,TGTGCCAGCAGCTGGAGAACCGGGGAGCTGTTTTTT
-,-,TRBJ2-2,TRBV19,CASSTRAGELFF,TGTGCCAGTAGTACTAGGGCCGGGGAGCTGTTTTTT
-,-,TRBJ1-5,TRBV6-5,CASSLSSSNQPQHF,TGTGCCAGCAGTTTGTCGAGTAGCAATCAGCCCCAGCATTTT
-,-,TRBJ1-6,TRBV6-5,CASSSLNSPLHF,TGTGCCAGCAGTTCCCTTAATTCACCCCTCCACTTT
-,-,TRBJ2-1,TRBV11-1,CASSSDRNNEQFF,TGTGCCAGCAGCTCAGACAGAAACAATGAGCAGTTCTTC
-,-,TRBJ1-2,TRBV6-5,CASSYSGIYGYTF,TGTGCCAGCAGTTACTCGGGCATCTATGGCTACACCTTC
-,-,TRBJ2-1,TRBV27,CASSFGLSDEQFF,TGTGCCAGCAGTTTTGGGCTGAGCGATGAGCAGTTCTTC
-,-,TRBJ1-6,TRBV2,CASRMRGWNSPLHF,TGTGCCAGCCGAATGAGGGGGTGGAATTCACCCCTCCACTTT
TRBD1,-,TRBJ1-2,TRBV7-9,CASSLSSGQGDGTF,TGTGCCAGCAGCCTATCATCGGGACAGGGGGACGGGACCTTC
-,-,TRBJ2-5,TRBV5-1,CASSLAHAQKETQYF,TGCGCCAGCAGCTTGGCCCACGCTCAAAAAGAGACCCAGTACTTC
TRBD1,few,TRBJ2-5,TRBV7-8,CASSLSVATGWETQYF,TGTGCCAGCAGCTTGTCCGTGGCGACAGGGTGGGAGACCCAGTACTTC